This entry describes one TCR beta chain. Antigen: not known. As originally analysed: Junction-only sequences produced by ImmunoSEQ had no quality scores, so filtering differed. The table came from immunoSEQ multiplex PCR; TCRdb's copy has only in-frame clones and leaves some out. V and J calls and clone size are as listed in that table; D and trimming were resolved from the DNA. The sample carries about 980,000 clones, about three quarters recorded once. V was shortened by 2 bases and J by 0 bases, with 8 bases between the two germline ends. The germline V gene has CDR1 SGHNT and CDR2 YYREEE (reference sequence). The CDR3 sequence is 14 residues long. This specimen belongs to a study of shared clonotypes between healthy human individuals. Study results and caveats: As a rule, naive subsets had a larger estimated richness than memory subsets. It was only blood that was sampled, and tissue repertoires likely differ. Inspection by rarefaction showed sorted-subset sequencing to be incomplete despite large depth.

The chain has TRBV5-4 and TRBJ1-2, with D possibly being TRBD1 (5 bases). The source is a man aged 18 to 35 in good health. What was sequenced was memory CD4+ T cells sorted from blood. Sample subset: CD45RA-negative fraction. The CDR3 reads CASSFGASNYGYTF. DNA of the CDR3: TGTGCCAGCAGCTTCGGGGCCTCTAACTATGGCTACACCTTC.